This TCR beta chain was obtained from a study of blood T cell repertoires in COVID-19 (dated by TCRdb to the early 2020s). With respect to the entire study: The collaborator samples originated in the United States, Italy and Spain and spanned the acute and convalescent phases of COVID-19. HLA class I and class II types, where available, came from metadata supplied by the sample provider rather than from assay-based typing. Deeply sampled blood TCRbeta repertoires from subjects exposed to, actively infected with, or recovered from COVID-19 were included in the dataset. The material from the prospective study consisted of cDNA or gDNA derived from T cells, B-cell-depleted T cells, or PBMCs. The repertoires were released in a freely available public database intended as a resource for research on the immune response to SARS-CoV-2. The samples were drawn from the first 160 participants of the ongoing ImmuneRACE study and from 1,254 subjects provided by 6 global collaborators. Nearly every sample came with metadata listing a de-identified subject ID, COVID-19 status, age in years and sex. What the authors observed across the whole study: The amount of clinical and demographic metadata varied by source and participant and was provided uncurated.

The immunoSEQ Assay, a bias-controlled multiplex PCR, was used to amplify TCRbeta CDR3 regions from genomic DNA. The original pipeline was this. Nucleated cell counts per sample were estimated from amplification of reference gene primers within the assay. Sequence reads were collapsed and filtered to measure the absolute abundance of every unique TCRbeta CDR3 rearrangement. For each sample, productive Simpson clonality was calculated as the square root of Simpson's diversity index across productive rearrangements. The clones in this table, taken by TCRdb from immuneACCESS, are in-frame only. Not every clone is retained; where verified, under half of the shortfall comes from an unresolved V gene, and the cause of the rest is unknown. V, J and clone size are taken as reported in that table, and D and trimming were inferred from the DNA itself. Present in this sample are approximately 45,000 clones, about nine tenths of which were seen just once. The ten largest clones represent roughly an eighth of the sample.

Comments on this clone: It lacks a known antigen. It has no much larger one-base neighbor in the sample; base qualities were not kept.

The collaborating institutions used their own protocols to collect whole blood in K2EDTA tubes. For TCRbeta analysis, collaborators shipped samples in one of three forms: frozen whole blood, isolated PBMCs, or DNA extracted from either of those sample types. For CDR1 and CDR2, the germline V gene lists SGDLS and YYNGEE. The CDR3 numbers 15 residues from cysteine through phenylalanine. Solely the CDR3 DNA is kept, with 45 bases framed from the first base. The junction carries 10 bases between V and J, which are trimmed by 0 bases and 1 base respectively. This clonotype was sampled from a human donor in a cohort sampled during active COVID-19. The sample comprised peripheral blood. The chain couples TRBV9 to TRBJ1-1, with the D gene call left open. The CDR3 is CASSVEAAGNTEAFF. The sequenced DNA is TGTGCCAGCAGCGTAGAAGCCGCAGGGAACACTGAAGCTTTCTTT.